The subject of this entry is one T cell receptor beta chain. This clonotype appeared a few times. This clone's antigen is unknown. No per-base quality is available; no much larger clone lies one base away. Sequencing was performed on an Illumina HiSeq 1500. TCRdb took the public reads, trimmed them with fastp at Q25, ran MiXCR for clone calling and kept in-frame beta chains. Rows with one shared CDR3 protein collapse into an entry with the most common genes and DNA. The sample table contains about 490,000 distinct CDR3 sequences; only one count was recorded for 15% to 20% of them. About 24% of the sample belongs to the ten largest clones. V is reduced by 6 bases and J by 6 bases, leaving a spacing of 14 bases between them. The CDR3 goes from the cysteine to the phenylalanine over 12 residues. The DNA shown is the 36-base CDR3, in frame from base 1. Sequences SQVTM (CDR1) and ANQGSEA (CDR2) are obtained from the germline V gene.

This record belongs to a study of T cell repertoires in cytomegalovirus infection (dated by TCRdb to 2018 to 2020). With regard to the full study: The HLA type of each donor mattered for the analysis, because public TCR beta signatures pointed to carriage of CMV infection along with the matching HLA type. General findings and caveats noted by the study authors: In both this cohort and an independent cohort of 300 to 450 donors, the cumulative frequency of public TCR beta family members distinguished carriers of CMV infection plus the relevant HLA type. In the ex vivo response, HLA-C-restricted CMV-specific TCR beta clonotypes were dominant, and in two of eight donors the single most frequent clonotype came from this HLA-C-restricted group.

The clonotype comes from a human donor in good health (CMV status not recorded). Some clones in this sample may be carry-over from other donors' samples. The sequencing input was CD8+ T cells from PBMCs. The V and J segments used are TRBV29-1 and TRBJ1-1, with no D gene named confidently. The base sequence is TGCAGCGTCGTTTGGAGAAGTTCTGAAGCTTTCTTT. Its protein product is CSVVWRSSEAFF. Where the CDR3 stops, the reference TRBV29-1 and TRBJ1-1 genes take over; the full variable domain is SAVISQKPSRDICQRGTSLTIQCQVDSQVTMMFWYRQQPGQSLTLIATANQGSEATYESGFVIDKFPISRPNLTFSTLTVSNMSPEDSSIYLCSVVWRSSEAFFGQGTRLTVV.